This T cell receptor (beta chain) was observed in a study of blood T cell repertoires in COVID-19 (TCRdb year 2020). Looking at the study overall: Collaborator samples came from the United States, Italy and Spain and covered acute and convalescent phases of COVID-19. The material from the prospective study consisted of cDNA or gDNA derived from T cells, B-cell-depleted T cells, or PBMCs. Subjects who had been exposed to COVID-19, were actively infected with it, or had recovered from it provided the deeply sampled blood TCRbeta repertoires that made up the dataset. The repertoires were released in a freely available public database intended as a resource for research on the immune response to SARS-CoV-2. The samples were drawn from the first 160 participants of the ongoing ImmuneRACE study and from 950 to 1,500 subjects provided by 6 global collaborators. Sample metadata almost always included a de-identified subject ID, COVID-19 status, age in years and sex. HLA class I and class II types, where available, came from metadata supplied by the sample provider rather than from assay-based typing.

Broad study findings and their caveats: How much clinical and demographic metadata was included differed by source and by participant, and the metadata was provided uncurated.

Including cysteine and phenylalanine, the CDR3 has 15 amino acids. CDR3 DNA is the only sequence kept; it has 45 bases, read in frame from the first base. The germline V end is reduced by 5 bases and the J end by 10 bases; junction bases left unmatched: 14. The CDR1 and CDR2 encoded by the germline V gene are SGHTA and FQGNSA. As to this clone: The antigen this receptor binds is unknown. One base away there is no much larger clone; base qualities are not given.

One collaborating source in Seattle enrolled patients during active infection and followed them longitudinally through the course of disease. The collaborating institutions used their own protocols to collect whole blood in K2EDTA tubes. Collaborator samples were shipped for TCRbeta analysis as frozen whole blood, isolated PBMCs, or DNA extracted from either sample type. TCRbeta CDR3 regions were amplified from genomic DNA by means of the immunoSEQ Assay, a bias-controlled multiplex PCR. The original pipeline was this. The number of nucleated cells in each sample was estimated from the amplification of reference gene primers within the assay. Sequence reads were collapsed and filtered to measure the absolute abundance of every unique TCRbeta CDR3 rearrangement. For each sample, productive Simpson clonality was calculated as the square root of Simpson's diversity index over productive rearrangements. What TCRdb holds here is the immuneACCESS table cut down to in-frame rearrangements. Part of the clones is not present; checked against another copy, under half of the missing clones reflect an unresolved V gene, and the others are unexplained. V, J and clone size are taken as reported in that table, and D and trimming were inferred from the DNA itself. For this sample the table gives roughly 160,000 clones, of which around 85% were detected only once. The ten largest clones represent 6.5% to 7.5% of the sample.

The sequencing sample was made of peripheral blood. This TCR came from an elderly man with COVID-19, enrolled during active disease. The chain couples TRBV7-2 to TRBJ1-1, with TRBD1 matching 9 junction bases. The nucleotides read TGTGCCAGCAGCCCGAGTAATGGACAGGGGATGGCAGCTTTCTTT. This sequence encodes CASSPSNGQGMAAFF.